The 21 T cell receptor beta chains reported below all come from one sample, sequenced in a study of T cells after yellow fever vaccination. MiXCR was run by TCRdb on the 5' RACE reads, yielding one entry per CDR3 protein. The sample consists of 100,000 to 150,000 distinct CDR3 sequences, under 8.5% of them appearing once. This sample comprised CD4+ T cells sorted from PBMCs, obtained less than 11 days after the first yellow fever vaccination. These receptors all come from a man aged 18 to 30 who received the YFV17D yellow fever vaccine.

The J gene is TRBJ1-1, the V gene TRBV5-4; 11 bases line up with TRBD1. The CDR3 loop spans 16 amino acids. V shed 4 bases and J 0 bases; nucleotides not matched to a gene: 5. From germline, CDR1 is SGHNT and CDR2 YYREEE (reference sequence). CDR3 sequence (DNA): TGTGCCAGCAGCCAAGGGACAGGGGGGATGAACACTGAAGCTTTCTTT. Translating gives CASSQGTGGMNTEAFF.

The table lists this clonotype with a few counts. The chain is built from TRBV7-9 and TRBJ1-4; TRBD1 aligns across 7 bases. V lost 5 bases and J lost 2; bases outside the gene matches: 8. The CDR3 loop spans 16 amino acids. From germline, CDR1 is SEHNR and CDR2 FQNEAQ (reference sequence). CDR3 sequence reads: CASSPGPRGTNEKLFF. As DNA, the CDR3 is TGTGCCAGCAGCCCTGGGCCCAGGGGGACTAATGAAAAACTGTTTTTT.

This clonotype was counted at least ten times. The V gene is TRBV29-1, the J gene TRBJ2-7; the D call may be TRBD1 or TRBD2 (6 bases each). The V gene's germline CDR1 is SQVTM and CDR2 ANQGSEA. This CDR3 has 11 residues. The V end was cut by 7 bases, the J end by 4 bases, with 11 bases between. CDR3 sequence (DNA): TGCAGCGGGGGGGCGAAGTACGAGCAGTACTTC. Translated: CSGGAKYEQYF.

This clonotype was counted between two and nine times. This chain links TRBV20-1 with TRBJ2-3; no reliable D call. Deletions cut 4 bases from V and 0 bases from J, with 8 bases between. CDR3 length: 13 amino acids. Per germline, CDR1 DFQATT and CDR2 SNEGSKA (reference sequence). This chain's CDR3 is CSAKLVSTDTQYF. The CDR3 DNA sequence: TGCAGTGCTAAGTTGGTGAGCACAGATACGCAGTATTTT.

This clonotype was recorded at least ten times. The chain combines TRBV7-3 with TRBJ2-3, with D possibly matching TRBD1 (6 bases). Trimming removed 6 bases at V and 2 bases at J, with 12 bases between. The germline gives CDR1 SGHTA, CDR2 FQGTGA. This CDR3 region has 14 residues. Here the CDR3 reads CASRPGHLTDTQYF. Here the CDR3 DNA reads TGTGCCAGCAGGCCGGGACACCTCACAGATACGCAGTATTTT.

As concerns this clonotype: A read error may explain this, as a much larger clone is one base away. J is TRBJ2-5 and V is TRBV20-1; the D is unclear. Per germline, CDR1 DFQATT and CDR2 SNEGSKA (reference sequence). Trimming cost V 6 bases and J 3 bases, with 8 bases left between them. The CDR3 extends over 11 amino acids. The CDR3 loop is CSASNEETQYF. DNA of the CDR3: TGCAGTGCCTCCAACGAAGAGACCCAGTACTTC.

This clonotype occurred many times. DNA for the CDR3: TGTGCCAGCAGCTTGACGGATTTTATGAACACTGAAGCTTTCTTT. This encodes CASSLTDFMNTEAFF. The chain joins TRBV7-2 to TRBJ1-1; D uncertain. This CDR3 has 15 amino acids. V was trimmed by 3 bases and J by 0 bases, leaving 11 bases between them. In germline, CDR1 is SGHTA, CDR2 FQGNSA.

Ten or more counts support this clonotype. The chain's CDR3 is CASSRSGGLWDTQYF. CDR3 in DNA: TGTGCCAGCAGCCGAAGCGGGGGCCTCTGGGATACGCAGTATTTT. The gene calls are TRBV11-2 and TRBJ2-3; 8 nucleotides agree with TRBD2. The CDR3 is made up of 15 amino acids. V gave up 5 bases and J gave up 6 bases; unmatched junction bases: 10. Germline assignment: CDR1 SGHAT and CDR2 FQNNGV.

This clonotype was counted many times. This sequence joins TRBV6-5 and TRBJ1-3; 7 bases match TRBD1. The junction had 16 bases not matched to a gene; V was cut back by 4 bases and J by 4 bases. Germline V gene sequence: CDR1 MNHEY, CDR2 SVGAGI. The CDR3 covers 18 residues. CDR3: CASSSRQGQIPGGNTIYF. The CDR3 DNA reads TGTGCCAGCAGTTCAAGACAGGGCCAAATCCCGGGGGGAAACACCATATATTTT.

This clonotype came up many times. The chain carries TRBV6-2 or TRBV6-3 and TRBJ1-6, with D unresolved. In germline, CDR1 is MNHEY, CDR2 SVGEGT. The germline V and J ends were trimmed by 6 bases and 10 bases, with 10 bases remaining between them. The CDR3 runs 12 residues. CDR3 protein: CASRISESPLHF. The CDR3 region has the DNA TGTGCCAGCAGGATCAGTGAATCACCCCTCCACTTT.

This clonotype appeared many times. The DNA for the CDR3 is TGTGCCAGCAGTCTAGTCGGGGACAGGGGGCTTCGGGAGCAGTACTTC. This encodes CASSLVGDRGLREQYF. The J gene is TRBJ2-7, the V gene TRBV27; 12 bases align to TRBD1. The V gene end was trimmed by 5 bases and the J gene end by 7 bases; junction bases not matched to a gene: 12. CDR3 length: 16 residues. Germline loops: CDR1 MNHEY, CDR2 SMNVEV (reference sequence).

The rearrangement uses TRBV2 and TRBJ2-7; D remains ambiguous. Between the trimmed V and J ends, which lost 0 bases and 4 bases, there was a span of 10 bases. This CDR3 region has 14 residues. The V gene's germline CDR1 is SNHLY and CDR2 FYNNEI. CDR3 protein: CASSEAPQVYEQYV. The DNA for the CDR3 is TGTGCCAGCAGTGAAGCGCCTCAGGTTTACGAGCAGTACGTC.

This clonotype was observed at least ten times. The CDR3 is CATSDQGTGNNEQFF. The CDR3 DNA reads TGTGCCACCAGTGATCAGGGGACAGGGAACAATGAGCAGTTCTTC. This chain links TRBV24-1 with TRBJ2-1, with 9 bases identical to TRBD1. Germline V gene data show CDR1 as KGHDR and CDR2 as SFDVKD. Germline trimming cut 3 bases from V and 5 bases from J; bases unmatched to any gene: 4. The CDR3 has 15 residues.

The rearrangement joins TRBV11-3 to TRBJ2-2; the D is unclear. This CDR3 has 14 amino acids. CDR1 is SGHNT and CDR2 is YENEEA in the germline V gene. Deletions cut 0 bases from V and 5 bases from J, with 7 bases between. The chain's CDR3 is CASSLDDTTGELFF. The CDR3 bases are TGTGCCAGCAGCTTAGATGACACGACCGGGGAGCTGTTTTTT. Variable domain in full (rest from reference TRBV11-3 and TRBJ2-2): EAGVVQSPRYKIIEKKQPVAFWCNPISGHNTLYWYLQNLGQGPELLIRYENEEAVDDSQLPKDRFSAERLKGVDSTLKIQPAELGDSAVYLCASSLDDTTGELFFGEGSRLTVL.

This clonotype has ten or more counts. The chain uses TRBV9 and TRBJ2-3; tentatively, D is TRBD2 (6 bases). The CDR3 is made up of 18 amino acids. V shed 1 base and J shed 1 base, with 19 bases lying between them. Per the germline V gene, CDR1 is SGDLS and CDR2 is YYNGEE. The CDR3 sequence is CASSVLSLGGGGTDTQYF. In DNA form, the CDR3 reads TGTGCCAGCAGCGTACTGTCCTTGGGAGGCGGGGGCACAGATACGCAGTATTTT. Together with reference TRBV9 and TRBJ2-3, the CDR3 gives the full variable domain: DSGVTQTPKHLITATGQRVTLRCSPRSGDLSVYWYQQSLDQGLQFLIQYYNGEERAKGNILERFSAQQFPDLHSELNLSSLELGDSALYFCASSVLSLGGGGTDTQYFGPGTRLTVL.

The genes are TRBV15 and TRBJ2-6, with 9 bases lining up with TRBD1. Germline CDR1 LNHNV, CDR2 YYDKDF (reference sequence). The CDR3 is 18 amino acids. V lost 3 bases, J lost 2 bases, and 8 bases stayed unmatched. The DNA for the CDR3 is TGTGCCACCAGCAGGTCCGGGACAGGGATCGCTGGGGCCAACGTCCTGACTTTC. This translates into CATSRSGTGIAGANVLTF.

This clonotype was counted at least ten times. The V and J genes are TRBV20-1 and TRBJ1-5; 7 bases agree with TRBD1. The germline CDR1 and CDR2 sequences are DFQATT and SNEGSKA (reference sequence). V dropped 6 bases and J dropped 5; count of bases not matched to a gene: 7. This CDR3 has 13 amino acids. In nucleotides, the CDR3 is TGCAGTGCCATCATCGACAGGGATCAGCCCCAGCATTTT. It encodes CSAIIDRDQPQHF.

This clonotype turned up a few times. The V and J genes are TRBV20-1 and TRBJ1-1, with D possibly matching TRBD1 (6 bases). CDR1 and CDR2 (germline): DFQATT, SNEGSKA (reference sequence). The CDR3 covers 12 residues. Trimming removed 5 bases from V and 8 bases from J, with 15 bases in between. The CDR3 protein is CSAQRGGREAFF. The CDR3 nucleotides read TGCAGTGCTCAAAGGGGGGGGCGCGAAGCTTTCTTT.

This clonotype was detected many times. This rearrangement joins TRBV19 to TRBJ1-5; 8 bases fit TRBD1. Germline assignment: CDR1 LNHDA and CDR2 SQIVND (reference sequence). Unmatched junction bases numbered 4, after V lost 5 bases and J lost 4 bases. CDR3 length: 14 residues. The CDR3 sequence: CASSRDRFNQPQHF. The DNA of the CDR3 is TGTGCCAGTAGTCGGGACAGGTTTAATCAGCCCCAGCATTTT.

This clonotype has a count of ten or more. V and J are TRBV3-1 and TRBJ2-2; tentative D call: TRBD2 (5 bases). Trimming removed 6 bases from V and 8 bases from J, with 13 bases in between. Germline V gene sequence: CDR1 LGHDT, CDR2 YNNKEL (reference sequence). The CDR3 extends over 13 amino acids. The CDR3 loop reads CASSQTTVGELFF. For the CDR3, the DNA is TGTGCCAGCAGTCAGACTACCGTGGGGGAGCTGTTTTTT.

This clonotype has a handful of counts. The CDR3 coding sequence is TGTGCCAGCAGACGATTTAGCGGGAGCCAAGAGACCCAGTACTTC. Encoded protein: CASRRFSGSQETQYF. The V and J genes are TRBV6-2 or TRBV6-3 and TRBJ2-5; 9 bases line up with TRBD2. The germline V gene encodes CDR1 MNHEY and CDR2 SVGEGT. V lost 6 bases, J lost 1 base, and 6 bases stayed unmatched. There are 15 residues in the CDR3.